This entry describes one TCR beta chain. Its antigen is not known. The immunoSEQ assay was version 4, run in survey mode. Profiled with immunoSEQ multiplex PCR; TCRdb holds only in-frame clones, not every one. The sample records roughly 20,000 clones, roughly 60% being singletons. The sample comes from a study of persistence of HIV-infected CD4 T cells. An overlapping HIV-1 Gag peptide pool stimulated these cells at about 1 ug/peptide/mL. Sorting selected CD4+ T cells upregulating both CD40 ligand and CD69. PBMCs were depleted of CD8+ T cells before stimulation. Points from the study as a whole: Compared with CD3/CD28-stimulated cells, CMV- and Gag-responding cells showed lower TCRbeta richness.

CDR3 size: 16 residues. Per germline, CDR1 SGHRS and CDR2 YFSETQ. V was cut by 4 bases and J by 3 bases, with 19 bases left in between. This chain links TRBV5-1 with TRBJ1-2, with D tentatively TRBD1 (5 bases). This clonotype was obtained from an adult woman with HIV who was CMV-seropositive. The source material was CD4+ T cells sorted from PBMCs after approximately 19-hour stimulation, sampled from a patient who received antiretroviral therapy. As DNA, the CDR3 is TGCGCCAGCAGCCCCCCCCGGGGACTGGGTGACTATGGCTACACCTTC. Encoded protein: CASSPPRGLGDYGYTF. Full variable domain (missing parts from reference TRBV5-1 and TRBJ1-2): KAGVTQTPRYLIKTRGQQVTLSCSPISGHRSVSWYQQTPGQGLQFLFEYFSETQRNKGNFPGRFSGRQFSNSRSEMNVSTLELGDSALYLCASSPPRGLGDYGYTFGSGTRLTVV.